This passage covers 15 T cell receptor beta chains from one sample sequenced in a study of Graves' ophthalmopathy and Graves' hyperthyroidism. The TCR beta CDR3 regions underwent amplification from RNA transcripts. An initial RT-PCR round employing HTBI primers preceded a second-round multiplex PCR. Each CDR3 protein gets one entry after TCRdb re-called the multiplex PCR reads with MiXCR. Here the sample spans over 500,000 distinct CDR3 sequences, 22% being singletons. Sequences were obtained from peripheral blood. The receptors stem from a woman aged 18-29 years with stable Graves' hyperthyroidism. Some clones in this sample may be carry-over from other donors' samples.

Worth noting for this clonotype: With a much larger clone just one base away, this may be a read error. The V call is TRBV12-3 or TRBV12-4, the J call TRBJ1-6; 9 bases match TRBD1. This CDR3 region has 13 residues. The CDR3 DNA sequence: TGTGCCAGCAAGACAGGGGGATATTCACACCTCCACTTT. This gives the protein CASKTGGYSHLHF.

This chain links TRBV18 with TRBJ2-5; TRBD1 might be the D (6 bases). Germline lookup yields CDR1 KGHSH and CDR2 LQKENI. Trimming took 5 bases from V and 5 from J, leaving 12 bases between them. The CDR3 is made up of 13 amino acids. This CDR3 reads CASSTGIGETQYF. Written as DNA, the CDR3 is TGTGCCAGCTCAACAGGGATAGGGGAGACCCAGTACTTC.

This clonotype has ten or more counts. This chain uses TRBV9 with TRBJ2-7; maybe TRBD1 (6 bases). This CDR3 contains 16 residues. V dropped 0 bases and J dropped 3 bases, with 16 bases sitting between them. Germline V gives CDR1 SGDLS, CDR2 YYNGEE. This CDR3 is CASSVGGQRFDYEQYF. DNA for the CDR3: TGTGCCAGCAGCGTAGGAGGACAGCGATTCGACTACGAGCAGTACTTC.

At least ten counts were recorded for this clonotype. This chain uses TRBV12-3 or TRBV12-4 with TRBJ2-4; no definite D call. The CDR3 extends over 13 amino acids. V lost 1 base and J lost 10, with 11 bases in between. CDR3 sequence reads: CASSLGLKGIQYF. Here the CDR3 DNA reads TGTGCCAGCAGTTTAGGGCTTAAAGGGATTCAGTACTTC.

This clonotype was seen many times. This rearrangement joins TRBV28 to TRBJ2-7, with TRBD1 matching over 9 bases. The CDR3 extends over 15 amino acids. Per germline, CDR1 MDHEN and CDR2 SYDVKM. V shed 5 bases, J shed 0 bases, and the junction held 5 bases outside the gene matches. CDR3 in DNA: TGTGCCAGCAGTGGGACAGGGATCTCCTCCTACGAGCAGTACTTC. As protein: CASSGTGISSYEQYF.

The chain combines TRBV7-3 with TRBJ2-2; 9 bases are a match to TRBD1. Trimming took 3 bases from V and 6 from J; bases not matched to a gene: 5. The CDR3 loop spans 15 amino acids. The germline CDR1 and CDR2 sequences are SGHTA and FQGTGA. CDR3 region: CASSLGTGKAGELFF. The CDR3 DNA reads as TGTGCCAGCAGCTTGGGGACAGGGAAAGCCGGGGAGCTGTTTTTT.

This clonotype was counted many times. The chain joins TRBV28 to TRBJ1-1; D is unclear. The CDR3 loop spans 13 amino acids. Germline CDR1 MDHEN, CDR2 SYDVKM. Trimming left V 7 bases short and J 1 base short, with 10 bases between. The CDR3 region has the DNA TGTGCCAGCACCCTCCCGGGGAACACTGAAGCTTTCTTT. It is translated as CASTLPGNTEAFF.

In this sample, this clonotype turned up many times. The genes are TRBV6-1 and TRBJ2-7, with D maybe TRBD1 (5 bases). From germline, CDR1 is MNHNS and CDR2 SASEGT. V gave up 0 bases and J gave up 4 bases, with 10 bases separating them. This CDR3 contains 14 residues. The CDR3 coding sequence is TGTGCCAGCAGTGAAGCAGGGGTTGAGTACGAGCAGTACTTC. Translating it yields CASSEAGVEYEQYF.

This clonotype was picked up a small number of times. V usage is TRBV30 and J usage is TRBJ2-5; the D gene could be TRBD1 or TRBD2 (6 bases each). This CDR3 is 14 amino acids long. Germline assignment: CDR1 GTSNPN and CDR2 SVGIG (reference sequence). V lost 4 bases and J lost 3, with 15 bases in between. The CDR3 coding sequence is TGTGCCTGGACTGGGGGGCTAGCGAAAGAGACCCAGTACTTC. Its protein is CAWTGGLAKETQYF.

In its sample, this clonotype was seen many times. V is TRBV12-3 or TRBV12-4 and J is TRBJ2-5, with D possibly matching TRBD1 (6 bases). V was clipped by 4 bases and J by 3 bases, with 12 bases between them. There are 14 residues in the CDR3. Here the CDR3 DNA reads TGTGCCAGCAGTTCGGACAGCCCAGAAGAGACCCAGTACTTC. The encoded protein is CASSSDSPEETQYF.

The table lists this clonotype with many counts. This sequence joins TRBV7-2 and TRBJ2-2; TRBD2 is a possible D gene (5 bases). Germline V gene lookup returns CDR1 SGHTA and CDR2 FQGNSA. The CDR3 runs to 15 residues. Trimming left V 5 bases short and J 5 bases short, with 15 bases between. CDR3 region: CASSLRGWGTGELFF. The DNA of the CDR3 is TGTGCCAGCAGCCTCCGGGGTTGGGGAACCGGGGAGCTGTTTTTT.

This clonotype was detected ten times or more. The chain employs TRBV20-1 and TRBJ2-7; D is tentatively TRBD1 or TRBD2 (5 bases each). The CDR3 is 11 amino acids. CDR1 DFQATT and CDR2 SNEGSKA come from the germline V gene (reference sequence). Trimming cost V 1 base and J 5 bases, with 6 bases left between them. The CDR3 bases are TGCAGTGCTAGAGGAGGGGACGAGCAGTACTTC. Its protein product is CSARGGDEQYF.

J is TRBJ2-5 and V is TRBV28; 9 nucleotides align to TRBD2. V lost 8 bases, J lost 1 base, and 2 bases stayed unmatched. CDR1 is MDHEN, CDR2 SYDVKM, per germline. This CDR3 is 13 amino acids long. CDR3: CASFSGGQETQYF. CDR3 coding DNA: TGTGCCAGCTTTAGCGGGGGCCAAGAGACCCAGTACTTC.

The rearrangement links TRBV28 to TRBJ2-7, with 9 bases that match TRBD2. V lost 6 bases to trimming and J lost 1 base; unmatched junction nucleotides: 4. CDR1 is MDHEN and CDR2 is SYDVKM in the germline V gene. This CDR3 comprises 14 residues. The CDR3 DNA follows: TGTGCCAGCAGGGCGGGGGGGCGGTCCTACGAGCAGTACTTC. Translated, it gives CASRAGGRSYEQYF.

This clonotype was recorded many times. The rearrangement joins TRBV9 to TRBJ2-5, with a possible D match to TRBD2 (5 bases). The ends were cut back, 0 bases at V and 1 base at J, with 10 bases in the middle. CDR1 and CDR2 (germline): SGDLS, YYNGEE. The CDR3 has 15 amino acids. The CDR3 region is CASSVGDYPQETQYF. In DNA form, the CDR3 reads TGTGCCAGCAGCGTAGGCGACTACCCCCAAGAGACCCAGTACTTC.